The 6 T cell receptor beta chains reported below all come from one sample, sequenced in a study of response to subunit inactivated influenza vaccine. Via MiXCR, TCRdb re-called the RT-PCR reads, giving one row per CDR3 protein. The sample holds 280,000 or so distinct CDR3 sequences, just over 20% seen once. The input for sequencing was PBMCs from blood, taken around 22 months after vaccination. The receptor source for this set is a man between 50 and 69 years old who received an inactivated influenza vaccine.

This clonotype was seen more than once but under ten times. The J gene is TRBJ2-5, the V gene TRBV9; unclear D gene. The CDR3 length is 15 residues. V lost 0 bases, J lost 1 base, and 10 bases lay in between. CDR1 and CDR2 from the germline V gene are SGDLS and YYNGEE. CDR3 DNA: TGTGCCAGCAGCGTAGCTCTGGGTGCCCAAGAGACCCAGTACTTC. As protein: CASSVALGAQETQYF.

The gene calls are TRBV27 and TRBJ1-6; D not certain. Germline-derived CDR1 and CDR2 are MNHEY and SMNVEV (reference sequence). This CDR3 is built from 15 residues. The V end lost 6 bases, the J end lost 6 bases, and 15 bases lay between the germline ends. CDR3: CASSTTRILNSPLHF. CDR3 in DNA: TGTGCCAGCAGCACGACAAGGATCCTTAATTCACCCCTCCACTTT.

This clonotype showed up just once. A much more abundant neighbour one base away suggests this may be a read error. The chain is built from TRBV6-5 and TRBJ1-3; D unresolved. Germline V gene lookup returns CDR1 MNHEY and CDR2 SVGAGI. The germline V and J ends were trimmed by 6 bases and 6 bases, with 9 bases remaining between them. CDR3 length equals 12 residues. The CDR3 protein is CASSSPPNTIYF. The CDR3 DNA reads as TGTGCCAGCAGCTCCCCCCCAAACACCATATATTTT.

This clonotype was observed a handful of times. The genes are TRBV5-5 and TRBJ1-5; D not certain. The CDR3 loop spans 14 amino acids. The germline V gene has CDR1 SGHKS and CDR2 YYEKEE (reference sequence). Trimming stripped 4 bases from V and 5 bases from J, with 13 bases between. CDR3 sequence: CASSQAGSDQPQHF. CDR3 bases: TGTGCCAGCAGCCAGGCGGGTTCGGATCAGCCCCAGCATTTT.

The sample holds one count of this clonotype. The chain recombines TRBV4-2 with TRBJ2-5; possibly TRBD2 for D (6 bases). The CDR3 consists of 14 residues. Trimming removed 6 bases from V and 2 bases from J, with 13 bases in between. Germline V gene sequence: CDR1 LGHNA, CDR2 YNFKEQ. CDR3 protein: CASRAVGGQETQYF. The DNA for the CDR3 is TGTGCCAGCAGAGCGGTGGGGGGTCAAGAGACCCAGTACTTC.

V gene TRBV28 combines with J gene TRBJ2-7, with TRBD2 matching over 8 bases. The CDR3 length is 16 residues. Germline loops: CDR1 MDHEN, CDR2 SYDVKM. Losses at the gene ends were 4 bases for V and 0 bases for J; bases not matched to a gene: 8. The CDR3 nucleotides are TGTGCCAGCAGTTCTTCAGGGGCGGGGGGCTCCTACGAGCAGTACTTC. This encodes CASSSSGAGGSYEQYF.